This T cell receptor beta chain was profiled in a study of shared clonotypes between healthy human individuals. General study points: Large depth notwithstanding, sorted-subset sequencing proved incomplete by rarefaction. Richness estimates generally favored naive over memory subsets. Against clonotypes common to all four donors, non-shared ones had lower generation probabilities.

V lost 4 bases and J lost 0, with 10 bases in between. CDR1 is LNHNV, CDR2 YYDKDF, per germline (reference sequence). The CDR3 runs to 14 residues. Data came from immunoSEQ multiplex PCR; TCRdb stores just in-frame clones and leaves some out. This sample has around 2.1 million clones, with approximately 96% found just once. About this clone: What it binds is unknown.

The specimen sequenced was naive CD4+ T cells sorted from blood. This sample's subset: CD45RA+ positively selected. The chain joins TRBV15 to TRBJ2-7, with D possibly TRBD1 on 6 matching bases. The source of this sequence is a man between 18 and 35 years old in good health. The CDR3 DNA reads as TGTGCCACCAGCACGGACAGCGGCTCCTACGAGCAGTACTTC. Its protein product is CATSTDSGSYEQYF.